Each of the 26 T cell receptor beta chains below was sequenced from the same sample in a study of OX40 agonist ivuxolimab in advanced cancers. Sequencing used immunoSEQ multiplex PCR; TCRdb keeps in-frame clones, though not all of them. The sample lists more than 85,000 clones, about 90% occurring once. The sample here was CD4+ or CD8+ T cells sorted from blood, taken in a trial of the OX40 agonist ivuxolimab. These receptors came from an adult with an advanced solid tumor such as melanoma, head and neck, liver or kidney cancer.

In its sample, this clone was seen a few times. This chain connects TRBV18 to TRBJ2-7; D is perhaps TRBD1 (5 bases). Germline assignment: CDR1 KGHSH and CDR2 LQKENI. CDR3 length equals 14 residues. Trimming pared 3 bases from V and 6 bases from J, leaving 15 bases between. The CDR3 region is CASSPFRQGGEQYF. The CDR3 DNA sequence: TGTGCCAGCTCACCGTTCCGCCAGGGCGGCGAGCAGTACTTC.

The V gene is TRBV5-1, the J gene TRBJ2-3; D is possibly TRBD2 (5 bases). This CDR3 region has 15 residues. Germline loops: CDR1 SGHRS, CDR2 YFSETQ. V lost 0 bases, J lost 4 bases, and 12 bases lay in between. CDR3 sequence reads: CASSLATGNPDTQYF. In DNA form, the CDR3 reads TGCGCCAGCAGCTTGGCCACGGGGAACCCAGATACGCAGTATTTT.

The gene calls are TRBV2 and TRBJ2-7, with D tentatively TRBD2 (5 bases). The V end was cut by 5 bases, the J end by 6 bases, with 17 bases between. Germline V gene sequence: CDR1 SNHLY, CDR2 FYNNEI. The CDR3 totals 14 residues. CDR3 nucleotide sequence: TGTGCCAGCAGTTGGAGGACTTCTGACGTCGAGCAGTACTTC. It specifies CASSWRTSDVEQYF.

The chain combines TRBV4-1 with TRBJ2-7; TRBD2 matches at 8 bases. The CDR3 contains 15 residues. J gave up 7 bases and V 3 bases, and 11 bases lay outside the gene matches. The germline gives CDR1 MGHRA, CDR2 YSYEKL. CDR3 loop: CASSQPGRGVFEQYF. CDR3 nucleotides: TGCGCCAGCAGCCAGCCCGGGAGGGGGGTTTTTGAGCAGTACTTC.

The chain couples TRBV11-3 to TRBJ2-4, with 8 bases aligning to TRBD1. Germline V gene sequence: CDR1 SGHNT, CDR2 YENEEA. The CDR3 runs to 14 residues. V was clipped by 5 bases and J by 5 bases; unmatched bases: 5. Written as DNA, the CDR3 is TGTGCCAGCAGCCCCCACAGGGGGGAAAACATTCAGTACTTC. Translating it yields CASSPHRGENIQYF.

The rearrangement links TRBV28 to TRBJ1-2, with D tentatively TRBD1 (5 bases). CDR1 and CDR2 (germline): MDHEN, SYDVKM. The CDR3 sequence is 15 residues long. V was pared by 3 bases and J by 4 bases, with 15 bases between. CDR3 loop: CASSLLLGPSYGYTF. In DNA form, the CDR3 reads TGTGCCAGCAGTTTGCTCTTGGGACCGTCCTATGGCTACACCTTC.

V usage is TRBV28 and J usage is TRBJ2-3, with 8 bases identical to TRBD2. The trim removed 8 bases at V and 4 bases at J, leaving 8 bases unmatched. From germline, CDR1 is MDHEN and CDR2 SYDVKM. There are 14 residues in the CDR3. CDR3 DNA sequence: TGTGCCAGCTTGTCGGGAGGGGGACCAGATACGCAGTATTTT. As protein: CASLSGGGPDTQYF.

The V call is TRBV6-4, the J call TRBJ2-1; either TRBD1 or TRBD2 may supply D (7 bases each). The CDR3 is made up of 18 amino acids. Trimming stripped 1 base from V and 8 bases from J, with 24 bases between. The germline CDR1 and CDR2 sequences are MRHNA and SNTAGT. In nucleotides, the CDR3 is TGTGCCAGCAGTGACTGTGTACAGGGGAGGGGCTACTGGGATGAGCAGTTCTTC. The encoded protein is CASSDCVQGRGYWDEQFF.

The chain joins TRBV5-1 to TRBJ2-1; no reliable D call. Trimming pared 0 bases from V and 4 bases from J, leaving 5 bases between. The CDR3 extends over 13 amino acids. The V gene's germline CDR1 is SGHRS and CDR2 YFSETQ. CDR3 residues: CASSLDGYNEQFF. The CDR3, as DNA: TGCGCCAGCAGCTTGGACGGGTACAATGAGCAGTTCTTC.

This chain joins TRBV7-9 and TRBJ2-7; D is perhaps TRBD2 (5 bases). Looked up from germline, CDR1 is SEHNR and CDR2 is FQNEAQ (reference sequence). This CDR3 is built from 15 residues. Trimming cost V 3 bases and J 6 bases, with 18 bases left between them. The CDR3 spells CASSLGVAGGFEQYF. The CDR3 DNA is TGTGCCAGCAGCTTGGGAGTTGCGGGTGGTTTCGAGCAGTACTTC.

This chain uses TRBV5-1 with TRBJ2-3; 9 bases agree with TRBD1. The ends lost 4 bases at V and 1 base at J; junction bases unmatched: 1. The CDR3 consists of 14 residues. The germline V gene encodes CDR1 SGHRS and CDR2 YFSETQ. The CDR3 sequence: CASSRDRGTDTQYF. Written as DNA, the CDR3 is TGCGCCAGCAGCCGGGACAGGGGCACAGATACGCAGTATTTT. Using reference TRBV5-1 and TRBJ2-3 for the parts outside the CDR3, the full variable domain is KAGVTQTPRYLIKTRGQQVTLSCSPISGHRSVSWYQQTPGQGLQFLFEYFSETQRNKGNFPGRFSGRQFSNSRSEMNVSTLELGDSALYLCASSRDRGTDTQYFGPGTRLTVL.

V and J are TRBV29-1 and TRBJ1-2; a possible D gene is TRBD1 (6 bases). This CDR3 has 11 residues. CDR1 SQVTM and CDR2 ANQGSEA come from the germline V gene. Deletions cut 6 bases from V and 3 bases from J, with 8 bases between. The CDR3 loop is CSVRGYYGYTF. The CDR3 DNA sequence: TGCAGCGTCAGGGGCTACTATGGCTACACCTTC.

The J gene is TRBJ1-6, the V gene TRBV28; weak D call: TRBD1 (6 bases). The CDR3 is made up of 14 amino acids. V lost 2 bases and J lost 10, with 12 bases in between. Looked up from germline, CDR1 is MDHEN and CDR2 is SYDVKM. Here the CDR3 reads CASSLQGPGSPLHF. CDR3 bases: TGTGCCAGCAGTTTACAGGGGCCGGGATCACCCCTCCACTTT.

The chain carries TRBV18 and TRBJ1-2; the D gene is possibly TRBD1 (5 bases). Germline lookup yields CDR1 KGHSH and CDR2 LQKENI. V was clipped by 6 bases and J by 10 bases, with 18 bases between them. The CDR3 sequence is 13 residues long. CDR3 sequence (DNA): TGTGCCAGCTCTCAAATCAGGGCGCCAGACTACACCTTC. Protein product: CASSQIRAPDYTF.

The chain recombines TRBV7-2 with TRBJ2-1, with 11 positions matching TRBD2. The V and J ends lost 2 bases and 7 bases, in that order; junction bases with no gene match: 7. This CDR3 has 16 residues. Germline CDR1 SGHTA, CDR2 FQGNSA. CDR3 sequence: CASSLYRSGRANEQFF. CDR3 sequence (DNA): TGTGCCAGCAGCTTATATCGTAGCGGGAGGGCAAATGAGCAGTTCTTC.

The rearrangement joins TRBV11-2 to TRBJ2-5, with 11 bases fitting TRBD2. Germline V gives CDR1 SGHAT, CDR2 FQNNGV. The CDR3 covers 15 residues. Trimming cost V 5 bases and J 7 bases; bases outside gene matches: 9. The CDR3 DNA reads as TGTGCCAGCAGCCCGACTAGCGGGATCTTCGGGACCCAGTACTTC. Protein product: CASSPTSGIFGTQYF.

This sequence joins TRBV6-5 and TRBJ2-7, with D maybe TRBD1 (6 bases). This CDR3 has 14 residues. V was shortened by 7 bases and J by 7 bases, with 20 bases between the two germline ends. CDR1 is MNHEY, CDR2 SVGAGI, per germline. CDR3 in DNA: TGTGCCAGCACCCAATGGGGGCCCCCGGGGGAGCAGTACTTC. It translates to CASTQWGPPGEQYF.

The chain uses TRBV2 and TRBJ2-7; 10 nucleotides agree with TRBD2. Per germline, CDR1 SNHLY and CDR2 FYNNEI. With V trimmed by 6 bases and J by 6 bases, 8 bases remained unmatched. The CDR3 sequence is 14 residues long. CDR3 coding DNA: TGTGCCAGCAGCCTCCGGACTAGCGGCTCCGAGCAGTACTTC. It codes for CASSLRTSGSEQYF. Looking up the rest from reference TRBV2 and TRBJ2-7 gives the full variable domain: EPEVTQTPSHQVTQMGQEVILRCVPISNHLYFYWYRQILGQKVEFLVSFYNNEISEKSEIFDDQFSVERPDGSNFTLKIRSTKLEDSAMYFCASSLRTSGSEQYFGPGTRLTVT.

In its sample, this clone was seen once. V usage is TRBV9 and J usage is TRBJ2-6; maybe TRBD2 (5 bases). Germline lookup yields CDR1 SGDLS and CDR2 YYNGEE. This CDR3 spans 18 amino acids. With 0 bases removed from V and 4 bases from J, the gap between germline ends came to 17 bases. The CDR3 DNA is TGTGCCAGCAGCGTAGCTAGCCCCGGCGTGGGGGGGGCCAACGTCCTGACTTTC. Its translation: CASSVASPGVGGANVLTF.

V is TRBV27 and J is TRBJ2-1; 10 nucleotides line up with TRBD2. Germline V CDR1 and CDR2: MNHEY, SMNVEV (reference sequence). The J segment lost 12 bases and the V segment lost 10 bases, leaving 9 bases of the junction unmatched. The CDR3 is made up of 12 amino acids. In DNA, the CDR3 is TGTGCCACCTACAGCGGGAGGGGCTTGCAGTTCTTC. Encoded protein: CATYSGRGLQFF.

J is TRBJ2-1 and V is TRBV27, with TRBD1 matching over 9 bases. The trim removed 7 bases at V and 2 bases at J, leaving 3 bases unmatched. The CDR3 covers 14 residues. Germline lookup yields CDR1 MNHEY and CDR2 SMNVEV (reference sequence). CDR3 protein: CASKRDRAYNEQFF. The CDR3 DNA sequence: TGTGCCAGCAAACGGGACAGGGCCTACAATGAGCAGTTCTTC.

CDR3 bases: TGCGCCAGCAGCCAAGATTATTCGTGGGAGACCTATGGCTACACCTTC. Its protein product is CASSQDYSWETYGYTF. This chain uses TRBV4-3 with TRBJ1-2; D call uncertain. The V end was cut by 0 bases, the J end by 4 bases, with 15 bases between. CDR3 length: 16 residues. The germline CDR1 and CDR2 sequences are LGHNA and YSLEER.

The chain combines TRBV7-9 with TRBJ1-5, with 10 bases that match TRBD1. Germline V CDR1 and CDR2: SEHNR, FQNEAQ (reference sequence). The CDR3 runs to 15 residues. The ends lost 1 base at V and 9 bases at J; junction bases unmatched: 6. Here the CDR3 reads CASSLVRQGARPQHF. The CDR3 DNA reads as TGTGCCAGCAGCTTAGTGAGACAGGGGGCGAGGCCCCAGCATTTT.

The chain combines TRBV28 with TRBJ1-2; no clear D gene. Germline V CDR1 and CDR2: MDHEN, SYDVKM. The CDR3 has 15 amino acids. The V gene lost 1 base and the J gene lost 0 bases, with 9 bases spanning the gap. The CDR3 region is CASSLFGSPNYGYTF. CDR3 bases: TGTGCCAGCAGTTTATTTGGGAGCCCTAACTATGGCTACACCTTC.

The chain employs TRBV14 and TRBJ2-7; 10 nucleotides align to TRBD2. Per the germline V gene, CDR1 is SGHDN and CDR2 is FVKESK. The CDR3 extends over 15 amino acids. V lost 6 bases, J lost 5 bases, and 10 bases stayed unmatched. CDR3 loop: CASSKAGGPSNEQYF. CDR3 bases: TGTGCCAGCAGTAAAGCGGGAGGGCCGTCTAACGAGCAGTACTTC.

The V call is TRBV5-4, the J call TRBJ2-5; D possibly uses TRBD1 or TRBD2 (5 bases each). CDR3 length: 13 amino acids. The V gene's germline CDR1 is SGHNT and CDR2 YYREEE (reference sequence). V was shortened by 3 bases and J by 1 base, with 7 bases between the two germline ends. CDR3 in amino acids: CASSWDPQETQYF. CDR3 nucleotides: TGTGCCAGCAGCTGGGACCCCCAAGAGACCCAGTACTTC.